A selection of T cell receptor beta chains follows, all from one sample in a study of post-analysis software for immune sequencing data. TCRdb called the PCR reads again in MiXCR, with one record for every CDR3 protein. The sample lists fewer than 850,000 distinct CDR3 sequences, around 27% occurring once. Material: blood. All receptors derive from a girl between 5 and 17 years old with multiple sclerosis. Both conserved end residues are part of each CDR3.

TRBV6-5	TRBJ1-1	CASSDRGSNTEAFF
TRBV11-1	TRBJ2-1	CASSFSGTELYNEQFF
TRBV27	TRBJ1-2	CASSSLAGNYGYTF
TRBV3-1	TRBJ1-2	CASSQNARNYGYTF
TRBV6-5	TRBJ2-3	CASSYGRGVTDTQYF
TRBV4-1	TRBJ1-2	CASSQLGANYGYTF
TRBV28	TRBJ2-7	CASSFDRRHSYEQYF
TRBV25-1	TRBJ1-2	CASRGTGAWGGYTF
TRBV28	TRBJ1-2	CATPGGAGEEGYTF
TRBV7-9	TRBJ2-1	CASSLGSGGRNEQFF
TRBV20-1	TRBJ2-5	CSAVTGDQETQYF
TRBV29-1	TRBJ2-7	CSVLGGDSGNERYF
TRBV6-6	TRBJ1-4	CASRPPGIANEKLFF
TRBV20-1	-	CSALRFGSIYEQYF
TRBV20-1	TRBJ2-1	CSARDPLGERDYNEQFF
TRBV9	TRBJ1-1	CASSTGWNTEAFF